This T cell receptor (beta chain) was profiled in a study of PD-L1 blockade in urothelial cancer. Study-wide context: Blood underwent analysis 3 weeks (second dose) and 6 weeks after treatment began.

With regard to this clone: Antigen: not known.

As to time point: peripheral blood 6 weeks after treatment start. This table comes from immunoSEQ multiplex PCR, and its TCRdb copy is limited to in-frame clones, with some not included. Altogether about 120,000 clones are present, around 88% being singletons, with the ten largest covering roughly 1.8%. Study-wide findings and caveats: Those with durable benefit had larger increases in tumor-associated blood clones at 3 weeks.

Trimming left V 7 bases short and J 1 base short, with 14 bases between. Germline CDR1 SGHRS, CDR2 YFSETQ. The CDR3 length is 14 residues. The chain couples TRBV5-1 to TRBJ1-1; TRBD1 is a possible D gene (6 bases). The input for sequencing was PBMCs, taken around atezolizumab (anti-PD-L1) treatment. The source is a man between 60 and 70 years old with urothelial cancer. The chain's CDR3 is CASEPGRGNTEAFF. The CDR3 bases are TGCGCCAGCGAACCGGGCAGGGGGAACACTGAAGCTTTCTTT.